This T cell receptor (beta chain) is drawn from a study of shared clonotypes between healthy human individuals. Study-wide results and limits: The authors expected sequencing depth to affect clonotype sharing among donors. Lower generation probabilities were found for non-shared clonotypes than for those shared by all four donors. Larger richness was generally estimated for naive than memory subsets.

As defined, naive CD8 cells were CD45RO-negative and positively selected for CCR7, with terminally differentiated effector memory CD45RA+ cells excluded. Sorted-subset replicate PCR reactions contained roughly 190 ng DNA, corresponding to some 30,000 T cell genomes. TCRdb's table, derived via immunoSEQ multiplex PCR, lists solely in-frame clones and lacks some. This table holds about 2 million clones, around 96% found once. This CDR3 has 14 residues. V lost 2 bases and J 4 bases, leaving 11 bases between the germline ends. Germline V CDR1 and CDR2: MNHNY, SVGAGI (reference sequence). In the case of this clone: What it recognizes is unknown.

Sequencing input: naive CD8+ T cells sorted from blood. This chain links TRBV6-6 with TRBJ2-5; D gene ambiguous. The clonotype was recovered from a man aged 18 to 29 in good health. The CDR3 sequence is CASSYGGDPETQYF. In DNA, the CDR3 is TGTGCCAGCAGTTACGGTGGGGATCCAGAGACCCAGTACTTC.